What follows are 24 T cell receptor beta chains derived from one specimen sequenced in a study of T cells after yellow fever vaccination (dated by TCRdb to between 2018 and 2020). Libraries were constructed by 5' RACE. This sample was sequenced with an Illumina NovaSeq 6000. Starting from the raw public reads, TCRdb applied fastp trimming at Q25, assembled clones with MiXCR and retained in-frame beta chains. Records with the same CDR3 protein are collapsed into one entry carrying the most frequent genes and DNA. This sample lists roughly 350,000 distinct CDR3 sequences; roughly 4.3% were detected once. Under 30% of the sample belongs to the ten largest clones. The treatment or condition label, as the study defines it: live attenuated yellow fever vaccine strain. The material was PBMCs, obtained 5 days after the yellow fever booster vaccination. Receptor source: a young man who received the YFV17D yellow fever vaccine.

The chain uses TRBV10-3 and TRBJ1-5, with unresolved D. CDR1 ENHRY and CDR2 SYGVKD come from the germline V gene. V lost 4 bases and J lost 1, with 5 bases in between. The CDR3 runs to 13 residues. The CDR3 region has the DNA TGTGCCATCAGTGGCGGAAGCAATCAGCCCCAGCATTTT. Its translation: CAISGGSNQPQHF.

This clonotype has ten or more counts. The rearrangement links TRBV7-6 to TRBJ2-7; no definite D call. Trimming left V 2 bases short and J 0 bases short, with 5 bases between. Per the germline V gene, CDR1 is SGHVS and CDR2 is FNYEAQ. CDR3 length: 13 residues. The CDR3 region is CASSLNRSYEQYV. As DNA, the CDR3 is TGTGCCAGCAGCTTAAACCGCTCCTACGAGCAGTACGTC.

The chain is built from TRBV12-3 or TRBV12-4 and TRBJ2-5; D possibly matches TRBD1 or TRBD2 (5 bases each). This CDR3 has 14 amino acids. The V and J ends lost 3 bases and 4 bases respectively, with 12 bases between them. In DNA form, the CDR3 reads TGTGCCAGCAGTTTCGGGGCGGTGGGAGAGACCCAGTACTTC. This gives the protein CASSFGAVGETQYF.

This clonotype was seen at least ten times. In DNA, the CDR3 is TGCGCCAGCAGCGGAAGGACTAGCGAGGGGAATGAGCAGTTCTTC. Translation gives CASSGRTSEGNEQFF. The V gene is TRBV5-1, the J gene TRBJ2-1, with TRBD2 matching 9 bases. The CDR3 consists of 15 residues. Germline lookup yields CDR1 SGHRS and CDR2 YFSETQ. The ends lost 4 bases at V and 7 bases at J; junction bases unmatched: 9.

This clonotype was detected many times. V is TRBV7-8 and J is TRBJ2-3, with a weak D call TRBD2 (5 bases). Trimming shortened V by 1 base and J by 3 bases, and 11 bases separated the two germline ends. This CDR3 region has 15 residues. The germline CDR1 and CDR2 sequences are SGHVS and FQNEAQ. CDR3 sequence reads: CASSLGGGGTDTQYF. The CDR3 coding sequence is TGTGCCAGCAGCTTAGGCGGCGGAGGTACAGATACGCAGTATTTT. Full variable domain (outside the CDR3, taken from reference TRBV7-8 and TRBJ2-3): GAGVSQSPRYKVAKRGQDVALRCDPISGHVSLFWYQQALGQGPEFLTYFQNEAQLDKSGLPSDRFFAERPEGSVSTLKIQRTQQEDSAVYLCASSLGGGGTDTQYFGPGTRLTVL.

The V gene is TRBV18, the J gene TRBJ1-2; D is uncertain. Germline V gene data show CDR1 as KGHSH and CDR2 as LQKENI. CDR3 length: 13 residues. V was pared by 4 bases and J by 0 bases, with 6 bases between. CDR3 region: CASSQEANYGYTF. The CDR3 DNA reads as TGTGCCAGCTCACAGGAAGCTAACTATGGCTACACCTTC.

Only a few counts were recorded for this clonotype. This chain links TRBV7-2 with TRBJ2-5; 9 bases map to TRBD2. J gave up 9 bases and V 5 bases, and 13 bases lay outside the gene matches. The CDR3 sequence is 15 residues long. CDR1 SGHTA and CDR2 FQGNSA come from the germline V gene. CDR3 nucleotide sequence: TGTGCCAGCAGCCAGTCTAGCGGGGACGTTTTGGCCCAGTACTTC. Translating it yields CASSQSSGDVLAQYF.

As regards this clonotype: At one boundary the junction diverges from the germline segment, which might be a read error. The genes are TRBV7-7 and TRBJ2-2, with D perhaps matching TRBD1 (6 bases). CDR3 length: 17 amino acids. In germline, CDR1 is SSHAT, CDR2 FNYEAQ (reference sequence). The CDR3 region has the DNA TGTGCTAGCAGCTTAGGCGGAATGGGGGCCGGCGCCGGGGAGCTGTTTTTT. Translating gives CASSLGGMGAGAGELFF.

This clonotype showed up many times. This rearrangement joins TRBV10-3 to TRBJ1-2; 10 nucleotides match TRBD1. V trimming: 10 bases; J trimming: 0 bases; junction bases outside the gene matches: 8. Germline CDR1 and CDR2: ENHRY and SYGVKD. The CDR3 length is 15 residues. CDR3 amino acids: CATRKDRGANYGYTF. CDR3 bases: TGTGCCACACGGAAGGACAGGGGGGCTAACTATGGCTACACCTTC.

The chain joins TRBV12-3 or TRBV12-4 to TRBJ1-2, with 8 bases matching TRBD1. This CDR3 is built from 14 residues. J gave up 6 bases and V 4 bases, and 7 bases lay outside the gene matches. The CDR3 region is CASSSPDRGDGYTF. The CDR3 DNA follows: TGTGCCAGCAGTTCCCCCGACAGGGGAGATGGCTACACCTTC.

This clonotype was counted ten times or more. The rearrangement uses TRBV18 and TRBJ2-3; D is uncertain. Germline-derived CDR1 and CDR2 are KGHSH and LQKENI. Trimming shortened V by 3 bases and J by 4 bases, and 8 bases separated the two germline ends. The CDR3 contains 13 residues. The CDR3 sequence: CASSPAGSDTQYF. CDR3 bases: TGTGCCAGCTCACCGGCTGGGTCAGATACGCAGTATTTT.

This clonotype turned up a few times. The chain links TRBV18 to TRBJ2-3; the D gene is possibly TRBD2 (6 bases). Germline V lookup: CDR1 KGHSH, CDR2 LQKENI. V was trimmed by 5 bases and J by 1 base, leaving 13 bases between them. The CDR3 is 15 amino acids. CDR3 sequence (DNA): TGTGCCAGCTCATCCGGGACTCCCGGCACAGATACGCAGTATTTT. It encodes CASSSGTPGTDTQYF.

The chain couples TRBV9 to TRBJ2-3, with D perhaps given as TRBD1 or TRBD2 (6 bases each). This CDR3 contains 13 residues. The V gene lost 4 bases and the J gene lost 6 bases, with 12 bases spanning the gap. CDR1 SGDLS and CDR2 YYNGEE come from the germline V gene. The CDR3 here is CASSPGAFDTQYF. The DNA of the CDR3 is TGTGCCAGCAGCCCGGGGGCCTTTGATACGCAGTATTTT.

This clonotype was seen repeatedly, ten times or more. The genes are TRBV7-9 and TRBJ2-3; D ambiguous. CDR3 length equals 11 residues. V lost 1 base to trimming and J lost 10 bases, with 6 bases between them. Germline CDR1 SEHNR, CDR2 FQNEAQ (reference sequence). The CDR3 DNA follows: TGTGCCAGCAGCTTAGGAAGGGCGCAGTATTTT. Translating it yields CASSLGRAQYF.

This clonotype showed up just a few times. The chain is built from TRBV3-1 and TRBJ1-2; D perhaps matches TRBD1 (6 bases). CDR3 length equals 14 residues. The V gene lost 1 base and the J gene lost 4 bases, with 10 bases spanning the gap. Germline V gives CDR1 LGHDT, CDR2 YNNKEL (reference sequence). Written as DNA, the CDR3 is TGTGCCAGCAGCCAAGGAACAGGGACCTATGGCTACACCTTC. Its protein product is CASSQGTGTYGYTF.

This clonotype has a count of ten or more. This chain links TRBV29-1 with TRBJ2-1, with 7 bases that match TRBD1. CDR3 length: 14 amino acids. The J segment lost 4 bases and the V segment lost 7 bases, leaving 10 bases of the junction unmatched. Per germline, CDR1 SQVTM and CDR2 ANQGSEA. CDR3 sequence: CSAGRGPPYNEQFF. In nucleotides, the CDR3 is TGCAGCGCAGGAAGGGGGCCTCCTTACAATGAGCAGTTCTTC.

This rearrangement joins TRBV12-3 or TRBV12-4 to TRBJ2-1, with D uncertain. The CDR3 has 14 amino acids. The V and J ends lost 2 bases and 6 bases respectively, with 11 bases between them. The CDR3 is CASSLRWQANEQFF. Here the CDR3 DNA reads TGTGCCAGCAGTTTAAGGTGGCAGGCCAATGAGCAGTTCTTC.

This clonotype appeared a few times. The V gene is TRBV18, the J gene TRBJ1-2, with 7 bases that match TRBD1. V dropped 3 bases and J dropped 2; count of bases not matched to a gene: 6. Germline CDR1 is KGHSH and CDR2 is LQKENI. The CDR3 loop spans 15 amino acids. CDR3 sequence reads: CASSPTGQNNYGYTF. CDR3 bases: TGTGCCAGCTCACCTACGGGACAGAACAACTATGGCTACACCTTC.

The table lists this clonotype with many counts. As DNA, the CDR3 is TGTGCCAGCTCCCCGGCTCGGTCTTCCGAGACCCAGTACTTC. It is translated as CASSPARSSETQYF. J is TRBJ2-5 and V is TRBV7-2; no firm D call. V was pared by 8 bases and J by 5 bases, with 18 bases between. Germline CDR1 SGHTA, CDR2 FQGNSA. The CDR3 is 14 residues long.

This clonotype has more than one count but fewer than ten. The chain links TRBV4-1 to TRBJ1-1; D call uncertain. The CDR3 loop spans 12 amino acids. V gave up 1 base and J gave up 8 bases, with 8 bases separating them. Germline values: CDR1 MGHRA, CDR2 YSYEKL. The CDR3 is CASSQVDGEAFF. CDR3 in DNA: TGCGCCAGCAGCCAAGTAGACGGGGAAGCTTTCTTT.

This clonotype was seen only a few times. The chain carries TRBV20-1 and TRBJ2-1, with D tentatively TRBD1 (5 bases). Germline CDR1 DFQATT, CDR2 SNEGSKA (reference sequence). CDR3 length equals 13 residues. The germline V and J ends were trimmed by 1 base and 7 bases, with 11 bases remaining between them. The CDR3 DNA is TGCAGTGCTAGAGTGCAGGGCAGAAATGAGCAGTTCTTC. Its protein product is CSARVQGRNEQFF.

The V call is TRBV11-2, the J call TRBJ2-7, with D maybe TRBD2 (6 bases). V lost 6 bases, J lost 4 bases, and 13 bases lay in between. The CDR3 sequence is 13 residues long. The germline CDR1 and CDR2 sequences are SGHAT and FQNNGV. For the CDR3, the DNA is TGTGCCAGCAGATCTTTGGGGGGTTACGAGCAGTACTTC. Protein sequence: CASRSLGGYEQYF.

This clonotype was observed at least ten times. The rearrangement links TRBV9 to TRBJ1-2; 9 positions match TRBD1. V gave up 1 base and J gave up 7 bases; unmatched junction bases: 8. The germline gives CDR1 SGDLS, CDR2 YYNGEE. This CDR3 has 15 residues. Written as DNA, the CDR3 is TGTGCCAGCAGCGTATCCCGGGACAGGGTCGGTGGCTACACCTTC. It specifies CASSVSRDRVGGYTF.

The rearrangement joins TRBV12-5 to TRBJ1-4, with TRBD1 matching 8 bases. V lost 6 bases and J lost 7; bases outside the gene matches: 10. The CDR3 runs 15 residues. Germline V CDR1 and CDR2: LGHNT, FRNRAP. The CDR3 DNA reads as TGTGCTAGTGGCCCAGGACAGGGCCTGGGTGAAAAACTGTTTTTT. Its protein is CASGPGQGLGEKLFF.